The T cell receptor beta chain described here comes from a study of identical twins. The CDR3 extends over 17 amino acids. Trimming shortened V by 5 bases and J by 5 bases, and 25 bases separated the two germline ends. Germline V CDR1 and CDR2: MNHEY, SVGEGT. TCRdb called the 5' RACE reads again in MiXCR, with one record for every CDR3 protein. Of approximately 600,000 distinct CDR3 sequences listed, more than 9% are singletons. These data are also associated with another study on yellow fever vaccine responses in identical twins.

The clonotype originates from a woman aged 18-30 years in good health. The rearrangement joins TRBV6-2 or TRBV6-3 to TRBJ2-7, with D possibly TRBD2 on 6 matching bases. Sequenced sample: PBMCs. The CDR3 spells CASSDLELADTPDEQYF. CDR3 nucleotide sequence: TGTGCCAGCAGTGACCTCGAACTAGCTGATACTCCTGACGAGCAGTACTTC.